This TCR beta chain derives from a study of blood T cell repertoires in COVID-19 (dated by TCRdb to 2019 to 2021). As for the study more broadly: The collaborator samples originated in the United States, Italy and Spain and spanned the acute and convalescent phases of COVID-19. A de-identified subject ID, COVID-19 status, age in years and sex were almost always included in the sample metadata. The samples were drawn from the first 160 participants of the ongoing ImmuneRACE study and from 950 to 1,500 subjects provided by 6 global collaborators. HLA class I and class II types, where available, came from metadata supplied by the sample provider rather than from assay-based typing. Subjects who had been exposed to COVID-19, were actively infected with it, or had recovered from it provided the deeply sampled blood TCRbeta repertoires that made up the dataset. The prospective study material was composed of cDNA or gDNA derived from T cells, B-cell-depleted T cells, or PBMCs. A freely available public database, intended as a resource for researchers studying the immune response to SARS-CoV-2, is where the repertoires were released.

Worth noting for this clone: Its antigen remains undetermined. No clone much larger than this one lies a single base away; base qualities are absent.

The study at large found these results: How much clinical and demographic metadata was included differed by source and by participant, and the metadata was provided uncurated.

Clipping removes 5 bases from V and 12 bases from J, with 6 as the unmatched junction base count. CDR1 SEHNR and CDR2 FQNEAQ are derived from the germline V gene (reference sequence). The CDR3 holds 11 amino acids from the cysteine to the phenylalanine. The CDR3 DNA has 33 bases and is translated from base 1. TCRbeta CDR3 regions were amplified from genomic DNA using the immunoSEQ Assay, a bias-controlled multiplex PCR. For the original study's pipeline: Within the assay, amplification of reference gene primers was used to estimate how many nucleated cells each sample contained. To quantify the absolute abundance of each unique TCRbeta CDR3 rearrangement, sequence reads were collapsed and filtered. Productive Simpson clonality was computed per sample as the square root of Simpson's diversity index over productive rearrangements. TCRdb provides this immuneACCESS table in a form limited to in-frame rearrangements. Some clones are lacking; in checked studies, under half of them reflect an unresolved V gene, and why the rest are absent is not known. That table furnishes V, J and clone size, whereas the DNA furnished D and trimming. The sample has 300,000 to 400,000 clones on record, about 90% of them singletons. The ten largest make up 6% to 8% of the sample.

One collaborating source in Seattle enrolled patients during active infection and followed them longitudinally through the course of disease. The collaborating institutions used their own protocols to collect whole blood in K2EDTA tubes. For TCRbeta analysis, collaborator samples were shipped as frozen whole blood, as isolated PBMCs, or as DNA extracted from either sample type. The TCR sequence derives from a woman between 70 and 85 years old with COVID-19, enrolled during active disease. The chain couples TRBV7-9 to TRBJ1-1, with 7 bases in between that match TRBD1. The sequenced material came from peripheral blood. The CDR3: CASSLQGMSFF. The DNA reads TGTGCCAGCAGCCTACAGGGGATGTCTTTCTTT. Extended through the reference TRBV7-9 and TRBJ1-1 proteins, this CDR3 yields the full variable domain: DTGVSQNPRHKITKRGQNVTFRCDPISEHNRLYWYRQTLGQGPEFLTYFQNEAQLEKSRLLSDRFSAERPKGSFSTLEIQRTEQGDSAMYLCASSLQGMSFFGQGTRLTVV.